This T cell receptor beta chain was documented in a study of blood T cell repertoires in COVID-19 (dated by TCRdb to about 2020). Looking at the study overall: Recovered participants in ImmuneRACE Cohort 3 were defined by two consecutive negative NP/OP PCR tests, clearance by a healthcare professional, or resolution of symptoms. A de-identified subject ID, COVID-19 status, age in years and sex were almost always included in the sample metadata. The repertoires were released in a freely available public database intended as a resource for research on the immune response to SARS-CoV-2. Subjects who had been exposed to COVID-19, were actively infected with it, or had recovered from it provided the deeply sampled blood TCRbeta repertoires that made up the dataset. The collaborator samples originated in the United States, Italy and Spain and spanned the acute and convalescent phases of COVID-19. HLA class I and class II types, where available, came from metadata supplied by the sample provider rather than from assay-based typing. The samples were drawn from two sources: the first 160 participants of the ongoing ImmuneRACE study, and 1,000 to 1,500 subjects contributed by 6 global collaborators. The prospective study material was composed of cDNA or gDNA derived from T cells, B-cell-depleted T cells, or PBMCs. Study-wide findings and limitations: The quantity of clinical and demographic metadata differed by source and by participant and was supplied without curation.

This clone was found a few times. Its antigen remains undetermined. Nothing much larger sits one base from this clone, and base qualities are not available. Trimming costs V 2 bases and J 4 bases, and their ends lie 15 bases apart. The germline V gene encodes CDR1 SNHLY and CDR2 FYNNEI. Including cysteine and phenylalanine, the CDR3 has 16 amino acids. Left in the record is the CDR3 DNA by itself, 48 bases read in frame from the first base. Participants in the prospective study were aged roughly 18 to 90 years, lived in more than 20 United States geographic areas, and enrolled through a virtual design. In the prospective study, cohorts were assigned on the basis of participant-reported clinical history obtained from a screening survey and a study questionnaire. In the prospective study, whole blood, serum and a nasopharyngeal or oropharyngeal swab were collected from each participant by mobile phlebotomists. Participants in the prospective study had the option to provide additional blood draws and questionnaires over a roughly 2-month period. Blood samples from the prospective study were shipped frozen or at room temperature prior to DNA extraction.

The immunoSEQ Assay, a bias-controlled multiplex PCR, was used to amplify TCRbeta CDR3 regions from genomic DNA. As for the authors' bioinformatics: Within the assay, amplification of reference gene primers was used to estimate how many nucleated cells each sample contained. To quantify the absolute abundance of each unique TCRbeta CDR3 rearrangement, sequence reads were collapsed and filtered. Productive Simpson clonality was computed per sample as the square root of Simpson's diversity index over productive rearrangements. Here the immuneACCESS table is served through TCRdb, limited to in-frame sequences with V and J called. Missing clones are a known gap in these copies; in checked studies unresolved V genes cover under half, and the rest lacks a known reason. That table gives V, J and clone size, and the DNA gave D and trimming. The sample table contains 150,000 to 200,000 clones; only one count was recorded for approximately 86% of them. The ten largest clones capture approximately 25% of the sample.

Sequenced sample: PBMCs or T cells enriched from blood (not recorded which). The receptor's source is a woman between 40 and 50 years old in a cohort exposed to, infected with or recovered from COVID-19 (not recorded which). This chain is built from TRBV2 and TRBJ1-5; the D region possibly corresponds to TRBD1 (5 bases align). The CDR3 is CASSEWGGTPNQPQHF. The sequenced DNA is TGTGCCAGCAGTGAATGGGGGGGTACCCCTAATCAGCCCCAGCATTTT. The variable domain in full, with residues beyond the CDR3 obtained from the reference TRBV2 and TRBJ1-5 genes, is EPEVTQTPSHQVTQMGQEVILRCVPISNHLYFYWYRQILGQKVEFLVSFYNNEISEKSEIFDDQFSVERPDGSNFTLKIRSTKLEDSAMYFCASSEWGGTPNQPQHFGDGTRLSIL.